What follows are 9 T cell receptor beta chains derived from one specimen sequenced in a study of blood T cells in healthy people across ages. For the second PCR, which ran for about 7 to 11 cycles, a sample-barcoded 5' primer and a J-beta primer mix were used. TCRdb reprocessed the 5' RACE reads with MiXCR, giving one entry per CDR3 protein. The table shows 800,000 to 950,000 distinct CDR3 sequences, with 25% to 35% occurring only once. This same sample was also taken into another study, of T cells of mothers and their children.

The sample was blood. The receptors were sampled from a woman between 40 and 55 years old in good health.

About this clonotype itself: A read error may produce the germline difference seen at one junction end. The chain couples TRBV4-1 to TRBJ1-1; unclear D gene. Germline CDR1 is MGHRA and CDR2 is YSYEKL. CDR3 size: 14 residues. CDR3 protein: CASTQVGSGGEAFF. The CDR3 coding sequence is TGCGCCAGCACCCAAGTAGGTTCAGGAGGTGAAGCTTTCTTT.

The chain has TRBV7-9 and TRBJ2-3, with 7 bases identical to TRBD1. This CDR3 is built from 18 residues. The V segment lost 8 bases and the J segment 2 bases; nucleotides outside the gene matches: 19. Germline CDR1 is SEHNR and CDR2 is FQNEAQ (reference sequence). The CDR3 loop reads CASRTRNRGRGPTDTQYF. CDR3 DNA sequence: TGTGCCAGCCGAACGAGGAACAGGGGCCGAGGTCCCACAGATACGCAGTATTTT.

This clonotype was detected many times. This sequence joins TRBV4-1 and TRBJ2-7; D is ambiguous. V was clipped by 0 bases and J by 0 bases, with 9 bases between them. This CDR3 comprises 15 residues. Looked up from germline, CDR1 is MGHRA and CDR2 is YSYEKL. The DNA of the CDR3 is TGCGCCAGCAGCCAAGATGGGTACAGCTCCTACGAGCAGTACTTC. This translates into CASSQDGYSSYEQYF.

The sample holds many counts of this clonotype. The rearrangement uses TRBV4-2 and TRBJ1-2, with 9 bases identical to TRBD1. Germline CDR1 reads LGHNA; CDR2 reads YNFKEQ. The CDR3 contains 14 residues. V gave up 4 bases and J gave up 5 bases; unmatched junction bases: 5. The DNA for the CDR3 is TGTGCCAGCAGCCCCGGGACAGGGCAATATGGCTACACCTTC. Amino acid sequence: CASSPGTGQYGYTF.

V is TRBV3-1 and J is TRBJ2-5, with D possibly TRBD1 on 6 matching bases. The CDR3 consists of 15 residues. Trimming removed 0 bases at V and 5 bases at J, with 13 bases between. The germline V gene has CDR1 LGHDT and CDR2 YNNKEL (reference sequence). For the CDR3, the DNA is TGTGCCAGCAGCCAAGATGGGACCCAGGGGGAGACCCAGTACTTC. It translates to CASSQDGTQGETQYF.

Worth noting for this clonotype: The conserved closing phenylalanine or tryptophan is absent in this CDR3, likely reflecting a read error. V usage is TRBV10-3 and J usage is TRBJ2-3, with TRBD2 identical over 14 bases. Germline V gives CDR1 ENHRY, CDR2 SYGVKD. V shed 0 bases, J shed 5 bases, and the junction held 4 bases outside the gene matches. This CDR3 comprises 17 residues. In nucleotides, the CDR3 is TGTGCCATCAGTGAGTCGACTAGCGGGGGGGCCAAAGATACGCAGTATTTG. This translates into CAISESTSGGAKDTQYL.

This clonotype appeared a few times. The chain recombines TRBV18 with TRBJ2-7; 11 positions agree with TRBD1. V lost 5 bases and J lost 6; bases outside the gene matches: 18. There are 18 residues in the CDR3. The germline V gene has CDR1 KGHSH and CDR2 LQKENI. In DNA form, the CDR3 reads TGTGCCAGCTCAGCCGGGACAGGGGGGCAGTTTACCTCTTTCGAGCAGTACTTC. It codes for CASSAGTGGQFTSFEQYF.

This clonotype was recorded many times. This sequence joins TRBV10-3 and TRBJ1-6; unclear D gene. The CDR3 sequence is 15 residues long. Germline CDR1 is ENHRY and CDR2 is SYGVKD. Trimming pared 4 bases from V and 10 bases from J, leaving 17 bases between. CDR3 DNA: TGTGCCATCAGTGTGGGTCCAGGCGGAGGGTCACCCCTCCACTTT. This translates into CAISVGPGGGSPLHF.

This clonotype was counted only a few times. The V gene is TRBV3-1, the J gene TRBJ1-2; TRBD1 matches at 9 bases. The CDR3 spans 15 residues. With 6 bases clipped from V and 6 bases from J, the junction kept 11 bases outside the gene matches. The germline gives CDR1 LGHDT, CDR2 YNNKEL (reference sequence). The CDR3, as DNA: TGTGCCAGCAGTCAGATCGGGACAGGGCTCCATGGCTACACCTTC. It codes for CASSQIGTGLHGYTF.